Sequencing of this T cell receptor beta chain was carried out in a study of Ad26.COV2.S vaccination and SARS-CoV-2 variants (dated by TCRdb to 2020 to 2023). About the investigation overall: Vaccine-arm donors were drawn from COV1001, a multicentre, randomized, double-blind, placebo-controlled phase I-IIa trial of Ad26.COV2.S in healthy adults. TCRbeta repertoire sequencing was used to assess the specificity and breadth of SARS-CoV-2-reactive T cell receptors after Ad26.COV2.S vaccination. Trial participants were randomized into five groups of five: low-dose or high-dose Ad26.COV2.S given once or twice, or placebo on both occasions. Ad26.COV2.S was given intramuscularly at 5x10^10 or 1x10^11 viral particles, as a single shot or as two shots 56 days apart. Blinding of investigators to trial group allocation was maintained during experiments and outcome assessment. The TCR-sequenced set comprised approximately 30 samples: about 19 Ad26.COV2.S vaccine recipients, 5 placebo recipients and 8 SARS-CoV-2 convalescent individuals.

This sample's treatment or condition label indicates: 15 to 20 received Ad26.COV2.S at low or high dose, single or two shots; about 5 received placebo; per-sample allocation not given. Repertoires of vaccine and placebo recipients were sequenced from samples collected on day 63 after the first injection. Between 29 July and 7 August 2020, Cohort 1b enrolled about 27 adults aged 18-55 years at one site in Boston, USA. Ad26.COV2.S was a replication-incompetent adenovirus type 26 vector expressing a prefusion-stabilized SARS-CoV-2 spike protein from the original Wuhan strain. For this clone: Its specific antigen is unknown. Per-base qualities were not stored, and no clone one base away is much larger.

Here is what the overall study found, with its caveats: Compared with placebo recipients, Ad26.COV2.S recipients showed higher spike-specific TCR breadth (P = 0.0014). Comparable non-spike TCR breadth was observed between vaccine and placebo recipients, consistent with only spike being contained in the vaccine. Comparing responses between vaccine doses or regimens was not something the study was powered to do. The authors noted that the TCR breadth and depth analyses may have underestimated total T cell responses. Substantial breadth of spike-specific CD8+ and CD4+ T cell responses was reported after vaccination.

CDR3 length: 16 amino acids, cysteine to phenylalanine. The only DNA kept is the CDR3, 48 bases in frame from the first base. CDR1 MDHEN and CDR2 SYDVKM were looked up in the germline V gene. V is pared back by 3 bases and J by 1 base, with 15 bases lying between the germline termini. The immunoSEQ Assay was used to sequence TCRbeta CDR3 regions. After extraction, genomic DNA underwent amplification by bias-controlled multiplex PCR, followed by high-throughput sequencing. The study's own analysis went as follows. Collapsing and filtering of sequences were performed to quantify the absolute abundance of each unique TCRbeta CDR3 region. T cell fraction was estimated by normalization of TCRbeta template counts to usable DNA, with usable DNA being measured through amplification of reference genes present in all nucleated cells. Repertoire TCRs were annotated as SARS-CoV-2-specific by exact matching of V gene, CDR3 amino acid sequence and J gene to a known reactive TCR set. The reference SARS-CoV-2 TCR set came from MIRA and was filtered for enrichment in COVID-19-positive ImmuneCODE repertoires, removing public or cross-reactive TCRs. Using the MIRA antigens, annotated TCRs were further analysed by specific ORF or by position within an ORF. Breadth was defined as the number of annotated unique rearrangements divided by the total number of unique productive rearrangements, and depth was defined as the summed frequency of the annotated unique rearrangements. Group comparisons of TCR breadth used two-sided Wilcoxon rank-sum tests. Held by TCRdb, this immuneACCESS table contains in-frame sequences only and omits some clones. Under half of the omission traces to an unresolved V gene where checked; the cause of the rest is unknown. V, J and clone size were drawn from that table, and D and trimming were deduced from the DNA. This sample lists a few hundred thousand clones; under 90% were detected once. Together, the top ten hold about 5.4% of the sample.

The chain couples TRBV28 to TRBJ2-5; matching of 5 bases hints at TRBD1 as the D gene. This specimen was peripheral blood, taken in a trial of Ad26.COV2.S vaccine versus placebo. The clonotype was recovered from a person between 18 and 65 years old who received the Ad26.COV2.S COVID-19 vaccine or a placebo. The CDR3: CASSFNPRQTQETQYF. The DNA sequence follows: TGTGCCAGCAGTTTCAACCCAAGACAGACCCAAGAGACCCAGTACTTC.